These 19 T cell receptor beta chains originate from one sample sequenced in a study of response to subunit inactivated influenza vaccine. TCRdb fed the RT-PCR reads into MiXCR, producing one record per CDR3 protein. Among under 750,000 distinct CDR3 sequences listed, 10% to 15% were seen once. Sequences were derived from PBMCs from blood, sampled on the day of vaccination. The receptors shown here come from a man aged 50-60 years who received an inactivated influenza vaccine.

The CDR3 DNA reads TGTGCCACCAGCCCAGCGGGACAGGGGATCTATGGCTACACCTTC. Translating it yields CATSPAGQGIYGYTF. V is TRBV15 and J is TRBJ1-2; 10 nucleotides line up with TRBD1. The CDR3 length is 15 residues. The germline gives CDR1 LNHNV, CDR2 YYDKDF (reference sequence). The V gene end was trimmed by 5 bases and the J gene end by 4 bases; junction bases not matched to a gene: 7. Combining the CDR3 with reference TRBV15 and TRBJ1-2 gives the whole variable domain DAMVIQNPRYQVTQFGKPVTLSCSQTLNHNVMYWYQQKSSQAPKLLFHYYDKDFNNEADTPDNFQSRRPNTSFCFLDIRSPGLGDTAMYLCATSPAGQGIYGYTFGSGTRLTVV.

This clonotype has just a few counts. Here the CDR3 reads CASSSPQGLYTEAFF. CDR3 DNA sequence: TGTGCCAGCAGCTCGCCCCAGGGGCTGTACACTGAAGCTTTCTTT. The chain employs TRBV7-2 and TRBJ1-1; possibly TRBD1 for D (6 bases). The V and J ends lost 4 bases and 3 bases respectively, with 15 bases between them. CDR1 SGHTA and CDR2 FQGNSA come from the germline V gene. The CDR3 is made up of 15 amino acids.

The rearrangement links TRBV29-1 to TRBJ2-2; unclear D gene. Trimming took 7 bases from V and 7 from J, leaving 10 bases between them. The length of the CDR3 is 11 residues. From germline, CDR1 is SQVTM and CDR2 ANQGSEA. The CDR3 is CSAADGGELFF. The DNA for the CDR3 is TGCAGCGCCGCGGACGGCGGGGAGCTGTTTTTT.

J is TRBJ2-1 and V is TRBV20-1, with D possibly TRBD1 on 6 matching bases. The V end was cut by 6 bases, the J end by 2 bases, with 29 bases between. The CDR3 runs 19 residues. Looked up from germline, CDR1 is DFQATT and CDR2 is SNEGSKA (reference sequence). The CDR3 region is CSAYVPGHHFKQAYNEQFF. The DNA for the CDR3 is TGCAGTGCCTATGTGCCGGGACATCACTTCAAACAAGCCTACAATGAGCAGTTCTTC.

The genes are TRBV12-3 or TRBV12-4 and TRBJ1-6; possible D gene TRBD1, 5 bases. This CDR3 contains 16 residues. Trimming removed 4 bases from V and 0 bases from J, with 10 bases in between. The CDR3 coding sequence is TGTGCCAGCAGTTACGGACAAGTCTCCTATAATTCACCCCTCCACTTT. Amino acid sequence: CASSYGQVSYNSPLHF.

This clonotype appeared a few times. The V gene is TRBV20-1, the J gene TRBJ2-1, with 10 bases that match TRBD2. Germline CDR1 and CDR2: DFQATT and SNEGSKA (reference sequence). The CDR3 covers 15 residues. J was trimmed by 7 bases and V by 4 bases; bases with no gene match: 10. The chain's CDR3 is CSAISSGSWGNEQFF. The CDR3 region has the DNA TGCAGTGCTATTTCTAGCGGGAGTTGGGGGAATGAGCAGTTCTTC.

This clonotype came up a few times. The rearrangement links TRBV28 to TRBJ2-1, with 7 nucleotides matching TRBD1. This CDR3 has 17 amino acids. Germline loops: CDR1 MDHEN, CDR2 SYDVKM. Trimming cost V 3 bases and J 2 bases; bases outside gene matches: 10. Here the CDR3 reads CASSFPLDRVAYNEQFF. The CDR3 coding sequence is TGTGCCAGCAGTTTTCCCCTTGACAGGGTGGCCTACAATGAGCAGTTCTTC.

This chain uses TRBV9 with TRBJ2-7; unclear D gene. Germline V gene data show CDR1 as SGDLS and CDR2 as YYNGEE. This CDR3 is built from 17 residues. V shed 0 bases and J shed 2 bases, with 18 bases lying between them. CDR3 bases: TGTGCCAGCAGCGTAGGCCCCCTCATGGACGGAACCTACGAGCAGTACTTC. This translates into CASSVGPLMDGTYEQYF.

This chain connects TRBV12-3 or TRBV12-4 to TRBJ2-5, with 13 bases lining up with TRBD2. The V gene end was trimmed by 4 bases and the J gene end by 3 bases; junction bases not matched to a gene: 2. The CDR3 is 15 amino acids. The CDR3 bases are TGTGCCAGCAGTTCGACTAGCGGGGGGAAAGAGACCCAGTACTTC. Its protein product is CASSSTSGGKETQYF.

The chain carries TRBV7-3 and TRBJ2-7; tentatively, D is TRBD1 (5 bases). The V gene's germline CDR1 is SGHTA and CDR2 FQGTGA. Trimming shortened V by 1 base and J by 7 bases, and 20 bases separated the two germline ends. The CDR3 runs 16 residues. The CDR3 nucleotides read TGTGCCAGCAGCTTAATCCCAGGGATTTCATCGGGTGAGCAGTACTTC. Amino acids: CASSLIPGISSGEQYF.

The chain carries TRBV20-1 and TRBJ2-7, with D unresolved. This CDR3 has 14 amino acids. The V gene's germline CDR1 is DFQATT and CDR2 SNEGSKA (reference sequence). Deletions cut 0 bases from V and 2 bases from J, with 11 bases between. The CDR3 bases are TGCAGTGCTAGAGATTTGGTTACCACCTACGAGCAGTACTTC. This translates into CSARDLVTTYEQYF.

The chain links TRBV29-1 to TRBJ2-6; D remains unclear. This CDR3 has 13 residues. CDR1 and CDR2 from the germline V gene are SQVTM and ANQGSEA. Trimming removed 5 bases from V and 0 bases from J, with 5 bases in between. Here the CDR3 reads CSVRHSGANVLTF. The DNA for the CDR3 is TGCAGCGTTCGTCACTCTGGGGCCAACGTCCTGACTTTC. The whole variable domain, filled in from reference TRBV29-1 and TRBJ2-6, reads SAVISQKPSRDICQRGTSLTIQCQVDSQVTMMFWYRQQPGQSLTLIATANQGSEATYESGFVIDKFPISRPNLTFSTLTVSNMSPEDSSIYLCSVRHSGANVLTFGAGSRLTVL.

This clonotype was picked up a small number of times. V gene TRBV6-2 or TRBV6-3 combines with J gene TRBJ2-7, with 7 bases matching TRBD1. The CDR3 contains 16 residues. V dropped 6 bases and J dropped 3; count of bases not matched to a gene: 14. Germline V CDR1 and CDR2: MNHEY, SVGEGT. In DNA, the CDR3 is TGTGCCAGCAGCCAGACAGGGATGTCGGACAACTACGAGCAGTACTTC. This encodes CASSQTGMSDNYEQYF.

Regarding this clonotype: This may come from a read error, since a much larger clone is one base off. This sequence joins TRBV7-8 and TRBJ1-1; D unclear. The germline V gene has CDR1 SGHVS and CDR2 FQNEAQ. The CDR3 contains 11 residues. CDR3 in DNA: TGTGCCAGCAGCTTCGTTGGTGAAGTTTTCTTT. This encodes CASSFVGEVFF.

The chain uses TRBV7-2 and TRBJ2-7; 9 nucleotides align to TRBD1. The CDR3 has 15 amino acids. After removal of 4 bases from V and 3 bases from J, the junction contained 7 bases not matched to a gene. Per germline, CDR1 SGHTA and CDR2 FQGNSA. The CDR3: CASSSDRGPIYEQYF. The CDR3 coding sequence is TGTGCCAGCAGCTCGGACAGGGGTCCTATCTACGAGCAGTACTTC.

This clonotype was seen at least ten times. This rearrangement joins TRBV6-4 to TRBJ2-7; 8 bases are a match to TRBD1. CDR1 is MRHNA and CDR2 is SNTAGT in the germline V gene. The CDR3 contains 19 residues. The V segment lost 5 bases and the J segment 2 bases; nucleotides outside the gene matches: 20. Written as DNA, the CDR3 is TGTGCCAGCAGTCGCACCCGGCCGGGACAGGTACGCACTCCCTACGAGCAGTACTTC. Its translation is CASSRTRPGQVRTPYEQYF.

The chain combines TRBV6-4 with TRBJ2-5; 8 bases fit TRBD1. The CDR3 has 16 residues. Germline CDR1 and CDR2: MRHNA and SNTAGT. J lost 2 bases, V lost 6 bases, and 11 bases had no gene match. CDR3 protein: CASSDSSGQVQETQYF. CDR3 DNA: TGTGCCAGCAGCGACAGTTCGGGACAGGTTCAAGAGACCCAGTACTTC.

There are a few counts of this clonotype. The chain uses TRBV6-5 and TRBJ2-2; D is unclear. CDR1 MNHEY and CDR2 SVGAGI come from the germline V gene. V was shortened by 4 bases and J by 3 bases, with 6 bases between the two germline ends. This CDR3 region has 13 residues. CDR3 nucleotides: TGTGCCAGCAGTTTTATAGACACCGGGGAGCTGTTTTTT. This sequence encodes CASSFIDTGELFF.

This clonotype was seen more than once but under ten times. The CDR3 reads CASSETGRDEQFF. In DNA, the CDR3 is TGTGCCAGCAGCGAGACAGGGAGGGATGAGCAGTTCTTC. The rearrangement links TRBV7-9 to TRBJ2-1; D tentatively reads TRBD1 or TRBD2 (7 bases each). V lost 5 bases, J lost 8 bases, and 13 bases lay in between. Germline V gene lookup returns CDR1 SEHNR and CDR2 FQNEAQ (reference sequence). CDR3 length equals 13 residues. Combining the CDR3 with reference TRBV7-9 and TRBJ2-1 gives the whole variable domain DTGVSQNPRHKITKRGQNVTFRCDPISEHNRLYWYRQTLGQGPEFLTYFQNEAQLEKSRLLSDRFSAERPKGSFSTLEIQRTEQGDSAMYLCASSETGRDEQFFGPGTRLTVL.